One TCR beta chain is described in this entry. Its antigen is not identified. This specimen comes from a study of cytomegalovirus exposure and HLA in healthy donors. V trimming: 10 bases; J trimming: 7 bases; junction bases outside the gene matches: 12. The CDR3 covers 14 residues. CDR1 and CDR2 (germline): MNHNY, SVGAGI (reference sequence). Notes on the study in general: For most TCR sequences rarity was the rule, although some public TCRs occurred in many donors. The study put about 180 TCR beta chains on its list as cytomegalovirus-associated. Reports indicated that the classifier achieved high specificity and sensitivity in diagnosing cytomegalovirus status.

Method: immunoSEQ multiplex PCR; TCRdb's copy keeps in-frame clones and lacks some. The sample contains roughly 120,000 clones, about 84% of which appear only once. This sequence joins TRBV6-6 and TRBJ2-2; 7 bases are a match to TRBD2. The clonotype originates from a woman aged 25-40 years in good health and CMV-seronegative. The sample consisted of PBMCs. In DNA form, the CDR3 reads TGTGCCACCGCCCCTGTGGGGGGGGGCGGGGAGCTGTTTTTT. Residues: CATAPVGGGGELFF.